This entry is about one TCR beta chain. Its antigen is as yet unknown. This sample is part of a study of blood T cells in healthy people across ages. The CDR3 is 14 amino acids. V shed 7 bases and J 6 bases; nucleotides not matched to a gene: 11. Germline V gives CDR1 SEHNR, CDR2 FQNEAQ (reference sequence). General study findings and limits: The unknown donor CMV status may have confounded expanded clonotype changes.

Each donor was a healthy Caucasian individual from Russia, aged roughly 6 to 90. Primed by a sample-barcoded 5' primer and a J-beta primer mix, a second PCR proceeded for roughly 6 to 12 cycles. Each CDR3 protein is one row after TCRdb ran MiXCR on the 5' RACE reads. The repertoire holds 1.5 million to 2 million distinct CDR3 sequences, with 28% as singletons. This receptor was identified in a woman in her 30s in good health. The sample taken for sequencing was blood. The chain couples TRBV7-9 to TRBJ1-1; 7 bases agree with TRBD1. CDR3 sequence (DNA): TGTGCCAGCACCGAGAGAGGGGGCTCTGCTGAAGCTTTCTTT. It translates to CASTERGGSAEAFF.